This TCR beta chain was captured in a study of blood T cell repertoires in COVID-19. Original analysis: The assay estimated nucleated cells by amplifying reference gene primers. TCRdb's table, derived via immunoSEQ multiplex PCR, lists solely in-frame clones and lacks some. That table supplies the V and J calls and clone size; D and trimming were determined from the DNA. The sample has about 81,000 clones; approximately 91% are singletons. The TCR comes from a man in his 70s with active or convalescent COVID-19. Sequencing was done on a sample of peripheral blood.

The CDR3 reads CASSYASGTNNSPLHF. CDR3 coding DNA: TGTGCCAGCAGTTACGCTTCCGGGACTAATAATTCACCCCTCCACTTT. This sequence joins TRBV6-5 and TRBJ1-6; weak D call: TRBD1 (5 bases). V lost 2 bases and J lost 5, with 13 bases in between. CDR1 and CDR2 (germline): MNHEY, SVGAGI. The CDR3 has 16 residues.